The clone carrying this TCR beta chain was found many times. Its target is not known. The sample comes from a study of early T cells in non-severe SARS-CoV-2 infection. Study information: Alpha and beta chains were unpaired, from unsorted whole-blood bulk RNA.

Unique molecular identifier tags were affixed to discrete cDNA molecules. TCRdb called the 5' RACE reads again in MiXCR, with one record for every CDR3 protein. The sample consists of nearly 70,000 distinct CDR3 sequences, approximately 4.6% of them appearing once. Study results and limitations: VDJdb matches were skewed toward anti-spike CD8 T cell responses.

The receptor's source is an adult who was a healthcare worker with PCR-confirmed SARS-CoV-2 infection or an uninfected control (not recorded which). The donor label of this sample is uncertain. The sample here was whole blood, taken at baseline.

This chain's CDR3 is CASSETGGGPSSYEQYF. CDR3 nucleotide sequence: TGTGCCAGCAGTGAGACAGGGGGCGGCCCTAGCTCCTACGAGCAGTACTTC. The V call is TRBV28, the J call TRBJ2-7; TRBD1 matches at 10 bases. Losses at the gene ends were 5 bases for V and 0 bases for J; bases not matched to a gene: 10. CDR1 and CDR2 from the germline V gene are MDHEN and SYDVKM. This CDR3 has 17 residues. The variable domain in full, with the rest retrieved from reference TRBV28 and TRBJ2-7, is DVKVTQSSRYLVKRTGEKVFLECVQDMDHENMFWYRQDPGLGLRLIYFSYDVKMKEKGDIPEGYSVSREKKERFSLILESASTNQTSMYLCASSETGGGPSSYEQYFGPGTRLTVT.